This T cell receptor (beta chain) was sequenced during a study of cytomegalovirus exposure and HLA in healthy donors. General observations from the study: Through in vitro validation, a few CMV-associated chains were shown to be specific for CMV antigens. A later analysis found that most CMV-associated TCR beta chains appeared HLA-restricted. An analysis done earlier found most TCR beta V segments productive about 87% or about 30% of the time.

Healthy bone marrow donors made up the donor group. Comments on this clone: The antigen is unknown.

This CDR3 is built from 16 residues. From germline, CDR1 is MNHEY and CDR2 SMNVEV (reference sequence). Trimming cost V 1 base and J 3 bases; bases outside gene matches: 2. The PCR had 60 Vbeta and 13 Jbeta primers. Produced via immunoSEQ multiplex PCR; TCRdb's table is partial and in-frame only. The sample carries 120,000 to 150,000 clones, around 86% recorded once. V usage is TRBV27 and J usage is TRBJ2-6; TRBD1 matches 8 bases. This TCR was sampled from a woman aged 25 to 39 in good health and CMV-seronegative. The source material was PBMCs. The CDR3 loop reads CASSLFGQGGANVLTF. The DNA of the CDR3 is TGTGCCAGCAGTTTATTTGGACAGGGTGGGGCCAACGTCCTGACTTTC.